This T cell receptor beta chain emerged from a study of PD-1 blockade in classical Hodgkin lymphoma. V dropped 6 bases and J dropped 2; count of bases not matched to a gene: 12. Germline assignment: CDR1 SGHNT and CDR2 YYREEE (reference sequence). The CDR3 length is 16 residues. Described time point: cycle 4 day 1 (C4D1), after 6 weeks of nivolumab. There was relapse after autologous stem cell transplantation in every patient, and there was variation in brentuximab vedotin exposure. Investigators isolated CD4+ T cells from thawed PBMCs through magnetic negative selection. Some clones are missing from TCRdb's copy, which holds only in-frame ones; the method was immunoSEQ multiplex PCR. The sample contains 32,000 or so clones, roughly nine tenths of which appear only once.

This chain connects TRBV5-4 to TRBJ2-7; 9 nucleotides match TRBD1. The source material was CD4+ T cells from blood, sampled before the fourth cycle of nivolumab. The TCR comes from a human donor with classical Hodgkin lymphoma. The DNA for the CDR3 is TGTGCCAGCACAGCTTCCTATGGGACAGGGCCCTACGAGCAGTACTTC. Residues: CASTASYGTGPYEQYF. The variable domain in full, completed from reference TRBV5-4 and TRBJ2-7, reads ETGVTQSPTHLIKTRGQQVTLRCSSQSGHNTVSWYQQALGQGPQFIFQYYREEENGRGNFPPRFSGLQFPNYSSELNVNALELDDSALYLCASTASYGTGPYEQYFGPGTRLTVT.